The present T cell receptor (beta chain) was sequenced within a study of CD8 T cells in Susac syndrome. Study in general: Intravenous immunoglobulin alone or corticosteroids were being given to patients with Susac syndrome at blood draw, unless they were therapy-naive.

Per germline, CDR1 DFQATT and CDR2 SNEGSKA (reference sequence). Trimming removed 3 bases from V and 9 bases from J, with 6 bases in between. This CDR3 is 10 amino acids long. RNA in amounts of roughly 0.5 to 1 ug was reverse transcribed with random hexamers. TCRdb re-called the immunoSEQ multiplex PCR reads with MiXCR, one entry per CDR3 protein. The top ten clones hold about 0.16% of a sample with roughly 150,000 distinct CDR3 sequences, 85% to 95% of them seen once. This sequence joins TRBV20-1 and TRBJ1-5, with D unresolved. The clonotype originates from a human donor with Susac syndrome. The source material was CD4+ T cells from PBMCs. The CDR3 is CSASRWPQHF. In DNA, the CDR3 is TGCAGTGCTAGTCGGTGGCCCCAGCATTTT.